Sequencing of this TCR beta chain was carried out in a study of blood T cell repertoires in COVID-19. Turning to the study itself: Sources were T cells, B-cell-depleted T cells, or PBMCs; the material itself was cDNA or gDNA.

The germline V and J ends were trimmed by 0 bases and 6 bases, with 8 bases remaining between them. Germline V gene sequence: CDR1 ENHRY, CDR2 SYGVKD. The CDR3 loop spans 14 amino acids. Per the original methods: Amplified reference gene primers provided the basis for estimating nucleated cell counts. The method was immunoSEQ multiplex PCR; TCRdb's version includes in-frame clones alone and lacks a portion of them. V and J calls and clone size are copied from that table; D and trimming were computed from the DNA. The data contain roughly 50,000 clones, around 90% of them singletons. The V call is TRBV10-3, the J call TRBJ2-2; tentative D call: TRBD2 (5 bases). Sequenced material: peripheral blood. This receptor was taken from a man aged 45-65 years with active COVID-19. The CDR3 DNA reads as TGTGCCATCAGTGAGTCGATAGCGTCCGGGGAGCTGTTTTTT. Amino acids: CAISESIASGELFF.